These 16 T cell receptor beta chains share one sample of origin, sequenced in a study of early T cells in non-severe SARS-CoV-2 infection. TCRdb processed the 5' RACE reads anew with MiXCR; each CDR3 protein has one entry. The sample holds some 77,000 distinct CDR3 sequences, around 13% seen once. The sequenced sample was whole blood. The receptors come from an adult who was a healthcare worker with PCR-confirmed SARS-CoV-2 infection or an uninfected control (not recorded which).

This clonotype was observed many times. The chain carries TRBV3-1 and TRBJ2-5, with TRBD1 identical over 8 bases. Trimming took 2 bases from V and 6 from J; bases not matched to a gene: 8. There are 15 residues in the CDR3. Germline CDR1 is LGHDT and CDR2 is YNNKEL (reference sequence). The CDR3 nucleotides read TGTGCCAGCAGCCAATCTACAGGGGGGAAAAAGACCCAGTACTTC. As protein: CASSQSTGGKKTQYF.

The chain carries TRBV28 and TRBJ2-1, with D perhaps matching TRBD2 (6 bases). V lost 6 bases and J 7 bases, leaving 16 bases between the germline ends. CDR1 and CDR2 from the germline V gene are MDHEN and SYDVKM. The CDR3 covers 14 residues. CDR3 residues: CASSSRRGRNEQFF. CDR3 DNA sequence: TGTGCCAGCAGCTCACGGCGGGGCAGGAATGAGCAGTTCTTC.

CDR3 sequence (DNA): TGTGCCACCAGTGATCCTTATGCCGCCCATTACAATGAGCAGTTCTTC. This sequence encodes CATSDPYAAHYNEQFF. The chain employs TRBV24-1 and TRBJ2-1; D remains ambiguous. Per the germline V gene, CDR1 is KGHDR and CDR2 is SFDVKD. Trimming removed 3 bases from V and 4 bases from J, with 15 bases in between. CDR3 length equals 16 residues.

This clonotype appeared a few times. The chain has TRBV2 and TRBJ1-2; D unresolved. Germline V gives CDR1 SNHLY, CDR2 FYNNEI. The CDR3 runs 12 residues. V lost 7 bases, J lost 10 bases, and 16 bases lay in between. This CDR3 is CASTVYGRDYTF. CDR3 nucleotide sequence: TGTGCCAGCACCGTATACGGACGAGACTACACCTTC.

This chain uses TRBV7-2 with TRBJ2-1; the D gene is possibly TRBD1 (5 bases). CDR3 size: 15 residues. Trimming left V 2 bases short and J 0 bases short, with 8 bases between. Germline values: CDR1 SGHTA, CDR2 FQGNSA. Written as DNA, the CDR3 is TGTGCCAGCAGCTTAAGGGGTTTCTCCTACAATGAGCAGTTCTTC. This sequence encodes CASSLRGFSYNEQFF.

This clonotype was seen only a few times. The V gene is TRBV11-2, the J gene TRBJ2-3, with a tentative D call TRBD1 (7 bases). The CDR3 has 17 residues. CDR1 is SGHAT and CDR2 is FQNNGV in the germline V gene. The germline V and J ends were trimmed by 2 bases and 5 bases, with 20 bases remaining between them. CDR3 sequence reads: CASSLRVGVRGEDTQYF. The CDR3 bases are TGTGCCAGCAGCTTAAGGGTCGGAGTCAGGGGGGAAGATACGCAGTATTTT. Combining the CDR3 with reference TRBV11-2 and TRBJ2-3 gives the whole variable domain EAGVAQSPRYKIIEKRQSVAFWCNPISGHATLYWYQQILGQGPKLLIQFQNNGVVDDSQLPKDRFSAERLKGVDSTLKIQPAKLEDSAVYLCASSLRVGVRGEDTQYFGPGTRLTVL.

J is TRBJ2-1 and V is TRBV27; D could derive from TRBD1 or TRBD2 (5 bases each). There are 16 residues in the CDR3. V was shortened by 8 bases and J by 0 bases, with 17 bases between the two germline ends. Germline CDR1 reads MNHEY; CDR2 reads SMNVEV (reference sequence). In DNA form, the CDR3 reads TGTGCCAGCCATGGGACCGGGAAAGTCTCCTACAATGAGCAGTTCTTC. This translates into CASHGTGKVSYNEQFF.

This clonotype has a count of ten or more. The J gene is TRBJ1-4, the V gene TRBV10-3; the D is unclear. This CDR3 spans 13 amino acids. CDR1 is ENHRY and CDR2 is SYGVKD in the germline V gene. V was pared by 8 bases and J by 5 bases, with 12 bases between. The CDR3 region is CAIGKGRNEKLFF. DNA for the CDR3: TGTGCCATCGGGAAGGGTAGAAATGAAAAACTGTTTTTT.

This clonotype has a handful of counts. The rearrangement uses TRBV7-8 and TRBJ2-2; perhaps D is TRBD1 or TRBD2 (5 bases each). In germline, CDR1 is SGHVS, CDR2 FQNEAQ. The CDR3 has 16 amino acids. V was shortened by 2 bases and J by 2 bases, with 12 bases between the two germline ends. The chain's CDR3 is CASSLFGTGNTGELFF. Written as DNA, the CDR3 is TGTGCCAGCAGCTTATTTGGGACCGGTAACACCGGGGAGCTGTTTTTT.

This clonotype was recorded many times. The chain combines TRBV7-2 with TRBJ2-7; D gene uncertain. The V end was cut by 4 bases, the J end by 1 base, with 11 bases between. The length of the CDR3 is 14 residues. CDR1 is SGHTA and CDR2 is FQGNSA in the germline V gene. The CDR3 region is CASSSSWNSYEQYF. The DNA of the CDR3 is TGTGCCAGCAGCTCCTCATGGAATTCCTACGAGCAGTACTTC.

This clonotype was picked up many times. The rearrangement uses TRBV12-3 or TRBV12-4 and TRBJ1-1, with a tentative D call TRBD1 (5 bases). Trimming took off 6 bases at V and 4 bases at J, with 12 bases between the two ends. The CDR3 extends over 13 amino acids. This chain's CDR3 is CASSPGGGTEAFF. CDR3 sequence (DNA): TGTGCCAGCAGCCCGGGGGGTGGCACTGAAGCTTTCTTT.

This chain links TRBV6-6 with TRBJ2-2; D gene ambiguous. The ends were cut back, 10 bases at V and 13 bases at J, with 16 bases in the middle. Germline CDR1 is MNHNY and CDR2 is SVGAGI (reference sequence). The CDR3 is 11 residues long. CDR3 region: CATATAWGLFF. The CDR3 DNA reads as TGTGCCACCGCGACGGCCTGGGGGCTGTTTTTT.

This clonotype was seen only once. A much larger clone lies one base from this, so it may be a read error. The rearrangement joins TRBV9 to TRBJ1-4; 7 nucleotides match TRBD1. The CDR3 spans 15 residues. Losses at the gene ends were 4 bases for V and 3 bases for J; bases not matched to a gene: 6. Germline V gives CDR1 SGDLS, CDR2 YYNGEE. CDR3 loop: CASSTRGTANEKLFF. The DNA for the CDR3 is TGTGCCAGCAGCACCCGAGGGACAGCTAATGAAAAACTGTTTTTT.

The V gene is TRBV6-6, the J gene TRBJ2-1, with 7 positions matching TRBD1. The CDR3 is made up of 14 amino acids. V lost 0 bases and J lost 7; bases outside the gene matches: 3. CDR1 and CDR2 (germline): MNHNY, SVGAGI (reference sequence). CDR3 residues: CASSYSTGRNEQFF. In DNA form, the CDR3 reads TGTGCCAGCAGTTACTCGACAGGGCGGAATGAGCAGTTCTTC.

This clonotype was found a few times. The V gene is TRBV5-1, the J gene TRBJ1-5, with D possibly matching TRBD1 (6 bases). CDR1 and CDR2 from the germline V gene are SGHRS and YFSETQ. The CDR3 loop spans 14 amino acids. V lost 2 bases, J lost 7 bases, and 13 bases lay in between. CDR3 nucleotides: TGCGCCAGCAGCTTTGGACCAGGGGAACAGCCCCAGCATTTT. Residues: CASSFGPGEQPQHF. Supplemented by reference TRBV5-1 and TRBJ1-5, the full variable domain reads KAGVTQTPRYLIKTRGQQVTLSCSPISGHRSVSWYQQTPGQGLQFLFEYFSETQRNKGNFPGRFSGRQFSNSRSEMNVSTLELGDSALYLCASSFGPGEQPQHFGDGTRLSIL.

This clonotype has a count of ten or more. This sequence joins TRBV6-2 or TRBV6-3 and TRBJ1-5; D may be TRBD1 (5 bases). Germline V gene lookup returns CDR1 MNHEY and CDR2 SVGEGT. V lost 8 bases and J 6 bases, leaving 14 bases between the germline ends. The CDR3 has 13 amino acids. In DNA, the CDR3 is TGTGCCAGCCGGACACTTAGAAGTCAGCCCCAGCATTTT. Translated: CASRTLRSQPQHF.